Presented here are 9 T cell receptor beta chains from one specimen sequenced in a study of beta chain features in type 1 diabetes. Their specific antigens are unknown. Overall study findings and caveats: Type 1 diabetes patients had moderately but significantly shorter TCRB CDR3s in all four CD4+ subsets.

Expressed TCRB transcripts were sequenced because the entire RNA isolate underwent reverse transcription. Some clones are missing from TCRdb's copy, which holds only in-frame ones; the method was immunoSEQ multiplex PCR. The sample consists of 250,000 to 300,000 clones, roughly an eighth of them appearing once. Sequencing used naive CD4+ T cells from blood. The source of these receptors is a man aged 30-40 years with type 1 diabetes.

CDR3 region: CASSYSQTGNYEQYF. The DNA for the CDR3 is TGTGCCAGCAGTTACTCCCAGACAGGGAACTACGAGCAGTACTTC. The chain has TRBV6-5 and TRBJ2-7, with TRBD1 matching 7 bases. Germline loops: CDR1 MNHEY, CDR2 SVGAGI. This CDR3 region has 15 residues. Trimming cost V 0 bases and J 3 bases; bases outside gene matches: 5.

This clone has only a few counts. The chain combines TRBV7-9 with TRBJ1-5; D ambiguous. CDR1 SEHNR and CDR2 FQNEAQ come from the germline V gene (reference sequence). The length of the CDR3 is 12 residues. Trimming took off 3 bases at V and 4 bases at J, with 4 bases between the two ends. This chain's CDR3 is CASSLTNQPQHF. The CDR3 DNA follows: TGTGCCAGCAGCTTGACAAATCAGCCCCAGCATTTT.

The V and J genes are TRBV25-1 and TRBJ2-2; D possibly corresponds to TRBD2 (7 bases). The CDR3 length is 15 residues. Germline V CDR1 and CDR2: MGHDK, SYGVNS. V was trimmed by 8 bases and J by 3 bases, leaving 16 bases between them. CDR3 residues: CASGPRGAYTGELFF. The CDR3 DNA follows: TGTGCCAGCGGCCCTCGGGGGGCCTACACCGGGGAGCTGTTTTTT.

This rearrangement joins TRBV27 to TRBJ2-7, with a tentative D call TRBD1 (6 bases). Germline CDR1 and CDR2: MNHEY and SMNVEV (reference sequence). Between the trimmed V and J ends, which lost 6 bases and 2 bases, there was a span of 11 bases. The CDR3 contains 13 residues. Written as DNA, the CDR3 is TGTGCCAGCAGCTTGACAGGCCCCTACGAGCAGTACTTC. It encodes CASSLTGPYEQYF.

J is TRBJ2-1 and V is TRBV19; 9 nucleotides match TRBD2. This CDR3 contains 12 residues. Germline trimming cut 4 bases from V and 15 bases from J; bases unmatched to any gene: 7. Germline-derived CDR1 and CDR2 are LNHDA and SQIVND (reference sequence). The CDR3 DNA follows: TGTGCCAGTAGTACTGCGGGAGGGCCGATGTTCTTC. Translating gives CASSTAGGPMFF.

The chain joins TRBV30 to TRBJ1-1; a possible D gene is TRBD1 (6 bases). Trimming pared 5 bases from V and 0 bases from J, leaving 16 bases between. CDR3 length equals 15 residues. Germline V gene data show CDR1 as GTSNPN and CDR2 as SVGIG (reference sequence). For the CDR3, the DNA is TGTGCCTGGGGGACCCTAGGGGGTTTGAACACTGAAGCTTTCTTT. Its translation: CAWGTLGGLNTEAFF.

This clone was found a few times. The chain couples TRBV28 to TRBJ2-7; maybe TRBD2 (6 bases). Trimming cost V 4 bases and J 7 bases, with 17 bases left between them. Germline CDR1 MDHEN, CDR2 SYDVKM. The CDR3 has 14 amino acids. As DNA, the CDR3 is TGTGCCAGCAGTTCCGCGGGATCTCTTATAGAGCAGTACTTC. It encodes CASSSAGSLIEQYF.

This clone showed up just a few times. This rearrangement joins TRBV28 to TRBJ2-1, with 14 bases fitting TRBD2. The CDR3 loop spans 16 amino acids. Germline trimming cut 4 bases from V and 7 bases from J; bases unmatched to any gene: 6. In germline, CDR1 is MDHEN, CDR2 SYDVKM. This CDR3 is CASSSGLAGDSNEQFF. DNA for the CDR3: TGTGCCAGCAGTTCGGGACTAGCGGGAGACTCGAATGAGCAGTTCTTC.

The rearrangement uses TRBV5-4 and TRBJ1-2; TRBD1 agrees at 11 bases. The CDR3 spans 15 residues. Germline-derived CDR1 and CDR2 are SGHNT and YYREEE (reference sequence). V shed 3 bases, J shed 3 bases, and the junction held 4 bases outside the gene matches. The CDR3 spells CASSWDRGMDYGYTF. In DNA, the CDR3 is TGTGCCAGCAGCTGGGACAGGGGGATGGACTATGGCTACACCTTC.